This record looks at one TCR beta chain sequence and its context. The antigen this receptor binds is unknown. No base qualities exist here, and no much larger clone lies one base off it. Compared with germline, V lacks 0 bases and J lacks 4 bases; bases without a gene match: 4. Reading from cysteine to phenylalanine, the CDR3 counts 17 amino acids. Only CDR3 DNA remains: 51 bases, in frame from the first base. CDR1 and CDR2, per the germline V gene (reference sequence), are LGHDT and YNNKEL. In the prospective study, participants were roughly 18 to 90 years old, resided in 20 to 30 geographic areas of the United States, and were enrolled through a virtual design. In the prospective study, cohorts were assigned on the basis of participant-reported clinical history obtained from a screening survey and a study questionnaire. In the prospective study, whole blood, serum and a nasopharyngeal or oropharyngeal swab were collected from each participant by mobile phlebotomists. Participants in the prospective study had the option to provide additional blood draws and questionnaires over a roughly 2-month period. Blood samples from the prospective study were shipped frozen or at room temperature prior to DNA extraction.

This record belongs to a study of blood T cell repertoires in COVID-19 (dated by TCRdb to 2019 to 2021). Some background on the complete study: Samples covering the acute and convalescent phases of COVID-19 were provided by collaborators in the United States, Italy and Spain. The prospective study material was composed of cDNA or gDNA derived from T cells, B-cell-depleted T cells, or PBMCs. Subjects who had been exposed to COVID-19, were actively infected with it, or had recovered from it provided the deeply sampled blood TCRbeta repertoires that made up the dataset. The repertoires were released in a freely available public database intended as a resource for research on the immune response to SARS-CoV-2. The samples were drawn from the first 160 participants of the ongoing ImmuneRACE study and from 1,254 subjects provided by 6 global collaborators. Nearly every sample came with metadata listing a de-identified subject ID, COVID-19 status, age in years and sex. HLA class I and class II types, where available, came from metadata supplied by the sample provider rather than from assay-based typing. The full study reports these points: Clinical and demographic metadata were provided uncurated, with the amount varying by source and participant.

TCRbeta CDR3 regions were amplified from genomic DNA by means of the immunoSEQ Assay, a bias-controlled multiplex PCR. The authors processed their data as follows. Nucleated cell counts per sample were estimated from amplification of reference gene primers within the assay. To quantify the absolute abundance of each unique TCRbeta CDR3 rearrangement, sequence reads were collapsed and filtered. Productive Simpson clonality was computed per sample as the square root of Simpson's diversity index over productive rearrangements. In TCRdb, the immuneACCESS table is reduced to in-frame sequences with V and J assigned. These tables do not hold every clone; where another copy was compared, an unresolved V gene accounts for under half, and the others remain unexplained. V and J calls plus clone size are reproduced from that table; the DNA served to infer D and trimming. This sample holds about 140,000 clones; 80% to 90% were observed only once. In total, the top ten clones hold less than 4% of the sample.

Sequencing used PBMCs or T cells enriched from blood (not recorded which). This receptor was identified in a woman aged 50 to 60 with acute COVID-19. The chain links TRBV3-1 (or the pseudogene TRBV3-2) with TRBJ2-1, with 12 junctional bases fitting TRBD2. The nucleotide sequence is TGTGCCAGCAGCCAAGACCCCGGACTAGCGGGGTACAATGAGCAGTTCTTC. It codes for CASSQDPGLAGYNEQFF.